This T cell receptor beta chain was sequenced in a study of cytomegalovirus exposure and HLA in healthy donors. At the level of the study: In a previous analysis, more than 90 million unique TCR beta sequences were found from 150 million to 200 million T cells.

The PCR had 60 Vbeta and 13 Jbeta primers. Authors' methods: In a later analysis, of tens of millions of unique beta chains, roughly 10 million appeared in at least two donors. Profiled with immunoSEQ multiplex PCR; TCRdb holds only in-frame clones, not every one. V and J calls and clone size are as listed in that table; D and trimming were resolved from the DNA. The sample consists of about 190,000 clones, about 83% of them appearing once. The CDR3 runs 16 residues. CDR1 is SGHDN and CDR2 is FVKESK in the germline V gene. Trimming left V 0 bases short and J 0 bases short, with 6 bases between. This clone was seen only once. Antigen specificity is unknown. The study's findings and limits: A later analysis found common viral pathogens apparently linked to several of the most significant clusters. Evidence from a later analysis indicated that most CMV-associated TCR beta chains looked HLA-restricted.

The receptor was isolated from a woman aged 25 to 39 in good health and CMV-seropositive. The genes are TRBV14 and TRBJ2-6; D unclear. Material: PBMCs. The CDR3 DNA reads as TGTGCCAGCAGCCAAGATGGCCCCTCTGGGGCCAACGTCCTGACTTTC. Protein: CASSQDGPSGANVLTF.